This T cell receptor beta chain stems from a study of CD8+ T cells in alopecia areata. Concerning this clone itself: What it binds is unknown.

Study-level points and caveats: Lesional tissue from the scalp (especially in alopecia totalis/universalis) showed higher clonality than normal scalp.

Per germline, CDR1 SGHNT and CDR2 YYREEE (reference sequence). The germline V and J ends were trimmed by 4 bases and 7 bases, with 17 bases remaining between them. The CDR3 is 14 residues long. Treatment described: oral pan-JAK inhibitor, 5-10 mg twice daily. Sequencing templates came from extracted RNA that was reverse transcribed into cDNA. Using immunoSEQ multiplex PCR, the repertoire was profiled, and TCRdb retains in-frame clones only, with some absent. The sample shows about 180,000 clones, 51% of them seen only once. Sequences were derived from CD8+ T cells sorted from blood, sampled at roughly week 53, from a patient treated with tofacitinib. The chain uses TRBV5-4 and TRBJ1-2; D is unclear. This receptor was identified in a human donor with alopecia areata. CDR3 amino acids: CASSPSGQVPGYTF. The CDR3 DNA reads as TGTGCCAGCAGCCCGTCCGGGCAAGTCCCTGGCTACACCTTC.